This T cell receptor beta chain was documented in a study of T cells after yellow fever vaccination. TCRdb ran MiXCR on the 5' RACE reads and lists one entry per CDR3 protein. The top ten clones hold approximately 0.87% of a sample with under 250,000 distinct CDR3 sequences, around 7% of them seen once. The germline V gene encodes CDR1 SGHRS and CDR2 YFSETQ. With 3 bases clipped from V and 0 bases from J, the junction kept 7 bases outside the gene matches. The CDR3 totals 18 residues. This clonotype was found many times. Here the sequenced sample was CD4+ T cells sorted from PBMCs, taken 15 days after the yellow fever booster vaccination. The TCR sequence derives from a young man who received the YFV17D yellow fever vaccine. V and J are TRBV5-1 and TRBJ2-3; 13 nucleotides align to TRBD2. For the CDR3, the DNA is TGCGCCAGCAGCTCCTTGACTAGCGGGAGGTCTAGCACAGATACGCAGTATTTT. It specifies CASSSLTSGRSSTDTQYF.